Listed here is a single T cell receptor (beta chain). Its antigen is still unknown. The record originates from a study of T cell repertoires in cytomegalovirus infection. Looking at the study overall: The study used recently identified HLA-C-restricted and well-studied HLA-B-restricted CMV epitopes. Evidence of both CMV infection and a matching HLA type came from public TCR beta signatures. Study-wide results and limits: HLA-C-restricted CMV-specific TCR beta clonotypes were dominant in the ex vivo response. Summed frequency of public TCR beta families distinguished CMV carriers with the relevant HLA.

TCRdb fed the reads into MiXCR, producing one record per CDR3 protein. The sample shows about 160,000 distinct CDR3 sequences, less than 25% of them seen only once. This sequence was found in a human donor in good health (CMV status not recorded). Some clones in this sample may be carry-over from other donors' samples. The material was CD8+ T cells from cultured PBMCs, obtained from culture after CMV antigen stimulation.

In DNA form, the CDR3 reads TGTGCCAGCAGTTGGAATATGGGACAGGTGATAAACACCGGGGAGCTGTTTTTT. It specifies CASSWNMGQVINTGELFF. V is TRBV6-5 and J is TRBJ2-2; TRBD1 agrees at 8 bases. This CDR3 has 18 residues. Germline lookup yields CDR1 MNHEY and CDR2 SVGAGI. The ends lost 4 bases at V and 2 bases at J; junction bases unmatched: 12.